The entry below gives a single T cell receptor beta chain sequence along with its context. What it binds is unknown. Profiling relied on immunoSEQ multiplex PCR, and the TCRdb table lists in-frame clones only, not all of them. This table holds 70,000 to 100,000 clones, under 90% found once. This entry belongs to a study of OX40 agonist ivuxolimab in advanced cancers. General study findings and limits: Which antigen the expanded peripheral T cells recognized is unknown. At 0.1 to 3.0 mg/kg, clonal expansion of CD4+ and CD8+ blood T cells had occurred by week 6.

Germline trimming cut 3 bases from V and 7 bases from J; bases unmatched to any gene: 6. CDR1 SGHRS and CDR2 YFSETQ come from the germline V gene. CDR3 length: 14 amino acids. The sequencing used CD4+ or CD8+ T cells sorted from blood, collected in a trial of the OX40 agonist ivuxolimab. The chain joins TRBV5-1 to TRBJ1-5; TRBD1 aligns across 8 bases. This sequence originates from an adult with an advanced solid tumor such as melanoma, head and neck, liver or kidney cancer. This CDR3 is CASSYTGGMQPQHF. The DNA for the CDR3 is TGCGCCAGCAGCTACACAGGGGGTATGCAGCCCCAGCATTTT.